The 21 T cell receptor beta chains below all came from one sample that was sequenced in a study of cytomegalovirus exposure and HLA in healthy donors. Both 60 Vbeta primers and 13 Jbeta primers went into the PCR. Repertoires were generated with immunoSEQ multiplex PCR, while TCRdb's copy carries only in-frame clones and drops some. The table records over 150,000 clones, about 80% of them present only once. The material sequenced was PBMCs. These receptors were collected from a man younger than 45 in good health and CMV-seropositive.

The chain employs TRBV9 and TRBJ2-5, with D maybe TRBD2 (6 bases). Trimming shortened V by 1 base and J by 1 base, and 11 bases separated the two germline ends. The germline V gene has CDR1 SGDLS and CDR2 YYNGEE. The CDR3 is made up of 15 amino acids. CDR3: CASSVSGTFQETQYF. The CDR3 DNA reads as TGTGCCAGCAGCGTATCCGGGACTTTCCAAGAGACCCAGTACTTC. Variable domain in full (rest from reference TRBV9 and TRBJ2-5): DSGVTQTPKHLITATGQRVTLRCSPRSGDLSVYWYQQSLDQGLQFLIQYYNGEERAKGNILERFSAQQFPDLHSELNLSSLELGDSALYFCASSVSGTFQETQYFGPGTRLLVL.

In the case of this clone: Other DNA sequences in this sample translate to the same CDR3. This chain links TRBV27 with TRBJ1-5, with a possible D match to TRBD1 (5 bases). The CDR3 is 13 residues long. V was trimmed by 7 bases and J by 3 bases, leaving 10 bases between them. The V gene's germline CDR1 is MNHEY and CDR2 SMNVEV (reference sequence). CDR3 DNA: TGTGCCAGCACAACAGGTACCAATCAGCCCCAGCATTTT. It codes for CASTTGTNQPQHF.

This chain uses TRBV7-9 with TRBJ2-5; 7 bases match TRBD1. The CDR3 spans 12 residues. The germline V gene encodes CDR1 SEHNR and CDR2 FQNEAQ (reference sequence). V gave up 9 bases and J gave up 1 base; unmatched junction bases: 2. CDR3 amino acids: CASNRGQETQYF. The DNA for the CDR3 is TGTGCCAGTAACAGGGGCCAAGAGACCCAGTACTTC.

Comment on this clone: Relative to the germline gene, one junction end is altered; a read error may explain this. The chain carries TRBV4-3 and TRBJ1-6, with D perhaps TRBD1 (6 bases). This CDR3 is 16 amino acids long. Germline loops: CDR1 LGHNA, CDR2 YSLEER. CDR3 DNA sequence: TGCGCCAGCAGCCCTTCCGGGACAAGGGGTGATTCACTCCTCCACTTT. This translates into CASSPSGTRGDSLLHF.

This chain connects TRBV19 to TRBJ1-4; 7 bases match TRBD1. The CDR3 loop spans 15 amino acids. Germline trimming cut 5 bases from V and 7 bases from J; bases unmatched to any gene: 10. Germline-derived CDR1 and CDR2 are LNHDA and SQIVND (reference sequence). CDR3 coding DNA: TGTGCCAGTAGTGCCCCGGGACAGCGGAGTGAAAAACTGTTTTTT. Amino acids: CASSAPGQRSEKLFF.

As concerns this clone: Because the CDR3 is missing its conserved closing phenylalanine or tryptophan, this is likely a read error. The CDR3 sequence is CASSSRGGRSYEQYL. Here the CDR3 DNA reads TGTGCCAGCAGTTCTCGGGGGGGCCGGTCCTACGAGCAGTACCTC. J is TRBJ2-7 and V is TRBV14, with 8 bases fitting TRBD2. The CDR3 runs to 15 residues. Germline CDR1 SGHDN, CDR2 FVKESK. Trimming cost V 6 bases and J 1 base; bases outside gene matches: 8.

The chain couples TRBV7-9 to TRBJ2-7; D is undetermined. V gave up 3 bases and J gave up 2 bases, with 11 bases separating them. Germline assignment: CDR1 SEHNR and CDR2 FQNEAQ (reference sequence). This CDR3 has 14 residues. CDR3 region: CASSFTQTPYEQYF. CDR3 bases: TGTGCCAGCAGCTTCACCCAAACTCCCTACGAGCAGTACTTC.

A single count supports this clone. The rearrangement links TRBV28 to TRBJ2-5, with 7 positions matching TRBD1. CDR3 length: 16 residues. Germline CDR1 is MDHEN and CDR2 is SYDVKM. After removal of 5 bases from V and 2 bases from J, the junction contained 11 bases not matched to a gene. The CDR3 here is CASSRGGQGVQETQYF. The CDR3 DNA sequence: TGTGCCAGCAGTAGAGGGGGTCAGGGGGTACAAGAGACCCAGTACTTC.

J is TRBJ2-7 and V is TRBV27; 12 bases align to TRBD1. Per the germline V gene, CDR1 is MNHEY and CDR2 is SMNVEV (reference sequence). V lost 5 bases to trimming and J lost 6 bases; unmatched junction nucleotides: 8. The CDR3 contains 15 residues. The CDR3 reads CASSIGTGGDGEQYF. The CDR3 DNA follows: TGTGCCAGCAGTATTGGGACAGGGGGCGATGGCGAGCAGTACTTC.

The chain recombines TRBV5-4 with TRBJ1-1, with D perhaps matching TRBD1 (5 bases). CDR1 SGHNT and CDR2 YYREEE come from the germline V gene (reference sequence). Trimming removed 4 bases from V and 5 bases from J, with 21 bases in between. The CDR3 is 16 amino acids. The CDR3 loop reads CASSEYGLGGRTEAFF. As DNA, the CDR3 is TGTGCCAGCAGCGAGTACGGCCTCGGGGGAAGAACTGAAGCTTTCTTT.

CDR3: CASSFYQGEDGYTF. CDR3 nucleotide sequence: TGTGCCAGCAGCTTTTACCAGGGGGAGGATGGCTACACCTTC. The chain joins TRBV11-2 to TRBJ1-2; 7 nucleotides line up with TRBD1. V lost 3 bases to trimming and J lost 6 bases; unmatched junction nucleotides: 7. This CDR3 comprises 14 residues. Germline lookup yields CDR1 SGHAT and CDR2 FQNNGV.

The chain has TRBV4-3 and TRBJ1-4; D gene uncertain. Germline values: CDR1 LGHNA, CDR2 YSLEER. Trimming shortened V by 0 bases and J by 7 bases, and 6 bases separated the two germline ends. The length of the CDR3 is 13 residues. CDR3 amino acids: CASSQERVEKLFF. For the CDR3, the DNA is TGCGCCAGCAGCCAAGAGAGGGTTGAAAAACTGTTTTTT.

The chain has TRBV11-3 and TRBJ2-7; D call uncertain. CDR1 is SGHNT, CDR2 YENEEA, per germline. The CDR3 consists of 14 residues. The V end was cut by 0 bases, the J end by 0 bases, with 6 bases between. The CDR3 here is CASSLDTVSYEQYF. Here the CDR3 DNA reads TGTGCCAGCAGCTTAGATACAGTCTCCTACGAGCAGTACTTC.

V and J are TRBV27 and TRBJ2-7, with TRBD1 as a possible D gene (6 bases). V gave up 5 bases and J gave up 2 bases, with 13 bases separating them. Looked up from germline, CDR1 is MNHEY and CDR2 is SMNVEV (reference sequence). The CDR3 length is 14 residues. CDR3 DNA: TGTGCCAGCAGTCCTCAGGGGCCCCCCTACGAGCAGTACTTC. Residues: CASSPQGPPYEQYF.

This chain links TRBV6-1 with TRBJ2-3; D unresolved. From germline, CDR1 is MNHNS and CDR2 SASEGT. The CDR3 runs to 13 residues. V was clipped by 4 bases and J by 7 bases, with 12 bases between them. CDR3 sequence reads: CASSGRSTYTQYF. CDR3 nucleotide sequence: TGTGCCAGCAGTGGACGGAGTACTTATACGCAGTATTTT.

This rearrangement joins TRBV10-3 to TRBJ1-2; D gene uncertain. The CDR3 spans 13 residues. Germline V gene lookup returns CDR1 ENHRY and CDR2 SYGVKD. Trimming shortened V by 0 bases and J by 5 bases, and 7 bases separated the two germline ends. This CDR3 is CAISESSIYGYTF. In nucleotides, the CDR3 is TGTGCCATCAGTGAGTCTTCCATTTATGGCTACACCTTC.

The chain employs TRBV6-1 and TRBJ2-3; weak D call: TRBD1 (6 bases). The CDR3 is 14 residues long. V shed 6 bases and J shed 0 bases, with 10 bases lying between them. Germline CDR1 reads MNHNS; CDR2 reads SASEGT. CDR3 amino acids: CASRLGGSTDTQYF. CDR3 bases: TGTGCCAGCAGGCTAGGGGGAAGCACAGATACGCAGTATTTT.

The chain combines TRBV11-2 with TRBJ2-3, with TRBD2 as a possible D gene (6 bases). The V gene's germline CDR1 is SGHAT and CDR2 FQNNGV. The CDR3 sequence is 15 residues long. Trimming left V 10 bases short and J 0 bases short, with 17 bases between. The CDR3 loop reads CATRLGLSSTDTQYF. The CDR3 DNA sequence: TGTGCCACCCGGTTAGGACTATCTAGCACAGATACGCAGTATTTT.

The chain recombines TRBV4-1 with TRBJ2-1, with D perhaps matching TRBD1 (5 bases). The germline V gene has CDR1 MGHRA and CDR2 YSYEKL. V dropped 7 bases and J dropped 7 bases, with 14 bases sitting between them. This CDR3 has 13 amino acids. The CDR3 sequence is CASTQGFPNEQFF. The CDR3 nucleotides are TGCGCCAGCACCCAGGGCTTTCCTAATGAGCAGTTCTTC.

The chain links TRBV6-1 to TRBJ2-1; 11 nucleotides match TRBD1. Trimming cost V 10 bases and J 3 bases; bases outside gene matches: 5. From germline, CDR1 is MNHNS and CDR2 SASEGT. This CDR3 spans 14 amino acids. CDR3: CATAGTGGYNEQFF. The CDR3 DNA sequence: TGTGCCACCGCCGGGACAGGGGGCTACAATGAGCAGTTCTTC.

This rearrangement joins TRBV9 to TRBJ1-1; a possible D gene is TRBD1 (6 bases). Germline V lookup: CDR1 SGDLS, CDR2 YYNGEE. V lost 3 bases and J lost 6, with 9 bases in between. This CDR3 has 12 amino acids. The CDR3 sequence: CASSGQVSEAFF. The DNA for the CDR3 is TGTGCCAGCAGCGGACAGGTCTCTGAAGCTTTCTTT.